One sample yielded the 21 T cell receptor beta chains listed below, sequenced in a study of blood T cell repertoires in COVID-19. The table came from immunoSEQ multiplex PCR; TCRdb's copy has only in-frame clones and leaves some out. In the table there are a few hundred thousand clones, about 88% of which are singletons. The sample comprised PBMCs or T cells enriched from blood (not recorded which). The receptors stem from a woman aged 40 to 50 who had recovered from COVID-19.

The chain employs TRBV7-8 and TRBJ1-2, with 7 positions matching TRBD1. The trim removed 5 bases at V and 5 bases at J, leaving 5 bases unmatched. The CDR3 extends over 13 amino acids. Germline CDR1 and CDR2: SGHVS and FQNEAQ. The CDR3: CASSRGQSYGYTF. The CDR3 DNA is TGTGCCAGCAGCCGGGGACAGAGTTATGGCTACACCTTC.

The chain uses TRBV11-3 and TRBJ2-7; D is possibly TRBD2 (6 bases). From germline, CDR1 is SGHNT and CDR2 YENEEA. This CDR3 region has 13 residues. V was shortened by 8 bases and J by 0 bases, with 11 bases between the two germline ends. DNA for the CDR3: TGTGCCAGCGGCGGGACTTACTCCTACGAGCAGTACTTC. This gives the protein CASGGTYSYEQYF.

This sequence joins TRBV10-3 and TRBJ2-1, with TRBD1 matching over 10 bases. V lost 5 bases and J lost 9; bases outside the gene matches: 7. This CDR3 has 14 residues. Germline CDR1 and CDR2: ENHRY and SYGVKD. CDR3 sequence reads: CAISPGQGKGEQFF. CDR3 sequence (DNA): TGTGCCATCAGTCCGGGACAGGGGAAGGGTGAGCAGTTCTTC.

V and J are TRBV7-3 and TRBJ1-1; a weak D match, TRBD1 (6 bases). The germline CDR1 and CDR2 sequences are SGHTA and FQGTGA. The CDR3 has 15 amino acids. Trimming took 2 bases from V and 0 from J, leaving 10 bases between them. The CDR3 reads CASSLGRGLNTEAFF. The CDR3 DNA is TGTGCCAGCAGCTTAGGGAGGGGGTTGAACACTGAAGCTTTCTTT.

The chain joins TRBV6-5 to TRBJ2-6; 8 nucleotides match TRBD1. V shed 2 bases and J 0 bases; nucleotides not matched to a gene: 0. This CDR3 comprises 16 residues. Germline V gene data show CDR1 as MNHEY and CDR2 as SVGAGI. The CDR3 protein is CASSYGQGSGANVLTF. CDR3 nucleotides: TGTGCCAGCAGTTACGGACAGGGCTCTGGGGCCAACGTCCTGACTTTC.

The CDR3, as DNA: TGTGCCAGCAGCTTATGGGAGATGAACACTGAAGCTTTCTTT. Translating gives CASSLWEMNTEAFF. This sequence joins TRBV7-6 and TRBJ1-1; D is undetermined. CDR1 is SGHVS, CDR2 FNYEAQ, per germline. CDR3 length: 14 residues. Trimming removed 2 bases at V and 0 bases at J, with 7 bases between. Based on the CDR3 plus reference TRBV7-6 and TRBJ1-1, the full variable domain is GAGVSQSPRYKVTKRGQDVALRCDPISGHVSLYWYRQALGQGPEFLTYFNYEAQQDKSGLPNDRFSAERPEGSISTLTIQRTEQRDSAMYRCASSLWEMNTEAFFGQGTRLTVV.

The chain combines TRBV5-4 with TRBJ2-1; TRBD2 matches at 7 bases. Trimming removed 7 bases from V and 8 bases from J; junction bases left unmatched: 6. The CDR3 covers 12 residues. Germline V lookup: CDR1 SGHNT, CDR2 YYREEE (reference sequence). CDR3 in amino acids: CASSQRGYEQFF. As DNA, the CDR3 is TGTGCCAGCTCTCAGCGGGGCTATGAGCAGTTCTTC.

This chain joins TRBV4-1 and TRBJ2-1; no clear D gene. CDR1 is MGHRA, CDR2 YSYEKL, per germline. The CDR3 contains 12 residues. V shed 6 bases and J shed 9 bases, with 12 bases lying between them. CDR3 sequence: CASSQSVGEQFF. DNA of the CDR3: TGCGCCAGCAGTCAGAGCGTGGGTGAGCAGTTCTTC.

The chain employs TRBV20-1 and TRBJ2-7; D not certain. The length of the CDR3 is 11 residues. V was pared by 3 bases and J by 4 bases, with 7 bases between. Germline V lookup: CDR1 DFQATT, CDR2 SNEGSKA (reference sequence). CDR3 residues: CSASGEYEQYF. DNA of the CDR3: TGCAGTGCTAGCGGAGAGTACGAGCAGTACTTC.

The J gene is TRBJ2-7, the V gene TRBV9; D is possibly TRBD2 (6 bases). The V end was cut by 3 bases, the J end by 0 bases, with 19 bases between. The CDR3 has 17 amino acids. From germline, CDR1 is SGDLS and CDR2 YYNGEE. CDR3 coding DNA: TGTGCCAGCAGCGCCGGGACCGTGGGACTTAACTCCTACGAGCAGTACTTC. Its protein is CASSAGTVGLNSYEQYF.

This sequence joins TRBV27 and TRBJ2-7, with 9 positions matching TRBD2. The trim removed 5 bases at V and 3 bases at J, leaving 11 bases unmatched. CDR3 length: 16 residues. Germline CDR1 MNHEY, CDR2 SMNVEV (reference sequence). The CDR3 bases are TGTGCCAGCAGTCGTAAGCCGCCTAGCGGGGTCTACGAGCAGTACTTC. It specifies CASSRKPPSGVYEQYF.

The chain couples TRBV24-1 to TRBJ2-2; the D is unclear. The CDR3 loop spans 14 amino acids. With 2 bases removed from V and 4 bases from J, the gap between germline ends came to 7 bases. Germline loops: CDR1 KGHDR, CDR2 SFDVKD. The CDR3 nucleotides are TGTGCCACCAGTGATTGGGCAGGCACCGGGGAGCTGTTTTTT. Protein product: CATSDWAGTGELFF.

The chain combines TRBV5-6 with TRBJ2-1; the D gene is possibly TRBD2 (6 bases). The germline V gene has CDR1 SGHDT and CDR2 YYEEEE. The V end lost 3 bases, the J end lost 9 bases, and 16 bases lay between the germline ends. The CDR3 covers 14 residues. CDR3 residues: CASSSRDFAIEQFF. The CDR3 DNA is TGTGCCAGCAGCTCCCGGGACTTCGCTATTGAGCAGTTCTTC.

This clone was seen more than once but under ten times. The rearrangement links TRBV4-3 to TRBJ2-7; TRBD2 aligns across 14 bases. V was clipped by 0 bases and J by 4 bases; unmatched bases: 2. The germline gives CDR1 LGHNA, CDR2 YSLEER. The CDR3 spans 16 residues. DNA of the CDR3: TGCGCCAGCAGCCAAGAGGGGACTAGCGGGAGTTACGAGCAGTACTTC. Translating it yields CASSQEGTSGSYEQYF.

The chain couples TRBV19 to TRBJ1-5; 8 bases match TRBD1. Losses at the gene ends were 5 bases for V and 1 base for J; bases not matched to a gene: 4. This CDR3 comprises 15 residues. CDR1 is LNHDA and CDR2 is SQIVND in the germline V gene (reference sequence). Written as DNA, the CDR3 is TGTGCCAGTAGTTCCCGGGACAGGAGCAATCAGCCCCAGCATTTT. This gives the protein CASSSRDRSNQPQHF.

The chain has TRBV30 and TRBJ1-1, with D perhaps matching TRBD1 (6 bases). This CDR3 region has 13 residues. The V end was cut by 1 base, the J end by 8 bases, with 14 bases between. In germline, CDR1 is GTSNPN, CDR2 SVGIG (reference sequence). The CDR3 DNA reads TGTGCCTGGAGTGCCTTTACCGGGACAGAAGCTTTCTTT. Translated, it gives CAWSAFTGTEAFF.

V usage is TRBV9 and J usage is TRBJ2-1; TRBD2 might be the D (5 bases). The V gene lost 3 bases and the J gene lost 0 bases, with 16 bases spanning the gap. This CDR3 is 17 amino acids long. CDR1 is SGDLS and CDR2 is YYNGEE in the germline V gene. The CDR3 is CASSAHQAASSYNEQFF. The DNA for the CDR3 is TGTGCCAGCAGCGCCCATCAAGCGGCTAGCTCCTACAATGAGCAGTTCTTC.

This clone has just one count. V gene TRBV7-2 combines with J gene TRBJ1-5, with 7 bases identical to TRBD1. The CDR3 has 13 amino acids. Germline trimming cut 5 bases from V and 6 bases from J; bases unmatched to any gene: 4. Germline V CDR1 and CDR2: SGHTA, FQGNSA. This chain's CDR3 is CASSEYRGQPQHF. For the CDR3, the DNA is TGTGCCAGCAGCGAGTACAGGGGTCAGCCCCAGCATTTT.

The J gene is TRBJ2-3, the V gene TRBV5-1, with D perhaps TRBD2 (7 bases). CDR3 size: 15 residues. Per germline, CDR1 SGHRS and CDR2 YFSETQ. The V end lost 6 bases, the J end lost 4 bases, and 18 bases lay between the germline ends. CDR3 DNA sequence: TGCGCCAGCATGAGAGGGGGGGGCCCGGCAGATACGCAGTATTTT. Translation: CASMRGGGPADTQYF.

V and J are TRBV25-1 and TRBJ2-2, with 10 bases that match TRBD2. Unmatched junction bases numbered 7, after V lost 3 bases and J lost 6 bases. This CDR3 spans 16 amino acids. The germline V gene encodes CDR1 MGHDK and CDR2 SYGVNS. DNA for the CDR3: TGTGCCAGCAGTGATCGGCTAGCGGGAGTTCCCGGGGAGCTGTTTTTT. Amino acid sequence: CASSDRLAGVPGELFF.

The gene calls are TRBV4-2 and TRBJ2-3; no reliable D call. The V and J ends lost 6 bases and 0 bases respectively, with 7 bases between them. This CDR3 comprises 13 residues. Germline V gives CDR1 LGHNA, CDR2 YNFKEQ. Here the CDR3 reads CASRFVSTDTQYF. CDR3 nucleotide sequence: TGTGCCAGCAGATTCGTTAGCACAGATACGCAGTATTTT.